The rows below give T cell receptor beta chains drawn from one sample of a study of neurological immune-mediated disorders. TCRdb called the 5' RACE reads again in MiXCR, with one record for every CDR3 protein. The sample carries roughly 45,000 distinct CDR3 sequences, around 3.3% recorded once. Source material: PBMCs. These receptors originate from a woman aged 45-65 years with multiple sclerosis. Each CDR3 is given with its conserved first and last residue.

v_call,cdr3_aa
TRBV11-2,CASSPTIAYGYTF
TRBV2,CASSEYGTGPSPLHF
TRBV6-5,CASSTRVRTARADTQYF
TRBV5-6,CASSLLGASTEAFF
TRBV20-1,CSASRLAGSADTQYF
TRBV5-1,CASSLGQEGEQFF
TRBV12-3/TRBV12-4,CASRFTGENTEAFF
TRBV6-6,CASSYRPEIGEKLFF
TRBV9,CASSVVGQGAETQYF
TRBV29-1,CSVEGAGRIQYF
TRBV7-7,CASRLAGAETQYF
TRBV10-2,CASSPGKVDTQYF
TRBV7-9,CASRRDRANEKLFF
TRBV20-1,CSARDQGRITEAFF
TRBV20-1,CSVPRQGVYGYTF
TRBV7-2,CASSLNPGIDTQYF
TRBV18,CASSAQSNTEAFF
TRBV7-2,CASSLGSPETQYF
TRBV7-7,CASSLGGPGLGNTIYF
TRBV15,CATSTRDSLSTDTQYF
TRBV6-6,CASSRGAGELFF
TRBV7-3,CASSPAGQGLFF